Listed below are T cell receptor beta chains from one sample, sequenced in a study of blood T cell repertoires in COVID-19. Sequenced by immunoSEQ multiplex PCR; TCRdb stores in-frame clones only, minus some. The repertoire holds hundreds of thousands of clones, with approximately 80% as singletons. Source material: peripheral blood. These receptors were taken from a woman aged 80 or over with COVID-19, enrolled during active disease. The CDR3 runs from the conserved cysteine through the conserved F or W. A D gene is named only where the DNA matches it firmly. Not every row has a clone size; where given, it reads once, few, many or a size class.

V	J	size	D	DNA	CDR3
TRBV5-1	TRBJ2-7	once	TRBD2	TGCGCCAGCAGCTTGGCCGTGCTAGCGGGAGCCGAGCAGTACTTC	CASSLAVLAGAEQYF
TRBV6-5	TRBJ2-3	-	-	TGTGCCAGCAGTCCAGCAGGGGGGCGGGATACGCAGTATTTT	CASSPAGGRDTQYF
TRBV3-1/TRBV3-2	TRBJ1-2	-	-	TGTGCCAGCAGCCAAGCGAGGGTAGAAGGCTACACCTTC	CASSQARVEGYTF
TRBV6-5	TRBJ2-3	-	TRBD2	TGTGCCAGCAGCTATACTAGCGGGAGGGCTGGAGAGCAGTATTTT	CASSYTSGRAGEQYF
TRBV6-2/TRBV6-3	TRBJ2-2	-	-	TGTGCCAGCAGCAACAGGATAGTATCCGGGGAGCTGTTTTTT	CASSNRIVSGELFF
TRBV5-1	TRBJ2-3	-	-	TGCGCCAGCAGCCCCGGACAGCCAACAGATACGCAGTATTTT	CASSPGQPTDTQYF
TRBV29-1	TRBJ2-3	-	TRBD2	TGCAGCGTTGAAGATCTGGCGGGAGTTAGCACAGATACGCAGTATTTT	CSVEDLAGVSTDTQYF
TRBV28	TRBJ1-2	many	-	TGTGCCAGCAGTTTATCGACAGCAAACTATGGCTACACCTTC	CASSLSTANYGYTF
TRBV6-4	TRBJ1-2	-	TRBD1	TGTGCCAGCAGTGCCGGGGACAGCTCTAACTATGGCTACACCTTC	CASSAGDSSNYGYTF
TRBV11-2	TRBJ1-6	-	-	TGTGCCAGCAGCTCCGCCAGACAGAATAATTCACCCCTCCACTTT	CASSSARQNNSPLHF
TRBV18	TRBJ2-1	-	TRBD2	TGTGCCAGCTCACGAGAGCGGGAGACTGAGCAGTTCTTC	CASSRERETEQFF
TRBV7-2	TRBJ1-3	-	-	TGTGCCAGCAGGAGGAGGGGCTCTGGAAACACCATATATTTT	CASRRRGSGNTIYF
TRBV5-1	TRBJ2-3	-	-	TGCGCCAGCAGCTTGGGATCGGGGGAAGCGTATTTT	CASSLGSGEAYF
TRBV5-6	TRBJ2-6	-	TRBD1	TGTGCCAGCAGCATTGACAGGGCTGGGGCCAACGTCCTGACTTTC	CASSIDRAGANVLTF
TRBV4-1	TRBJ1-6	-	-	TGCGCCAGCAGCCAAGGAGACAACAGCAGGCTCCACTTT	CASSQGDNSRLHF
TRBV5-5	TRBJ2-7	once	-	TGTGCCAGCAGCTTGGTACAGGGTAGATACGAGCAGTACTTC	CASSLVQGRYEQYF
TRBV18	TRBJ1-6	-	TRBD1	TGTGCCAGCTCACCGGGACAGGGGATTTCACCCCTCCACTTT	CASSPGQGISPLHF
TRBV7-6	TRBJ1-5	-	-	TGTGCCAGCAGCTACGGGATAAATCAGCCCCAGCATTTT	CASSYGINQPQHF
TRBV6-2/TRBV6-3	TRBJ2-2	-	-	TGTGCCAGCAGTTACTCGTGGGGGCAGAGGACCGGGGAGCTGTTTTTT	CASSYSWGQRTGELFF
TRBV4-2	TRBJ2-1	-	TRBD2	TGTGCCAGCAGCGCGGGACTAGCGGCCGCTGGATATGAGCAGTTCTTC	CASSAGLAAAGYEQFF
TRBV6-6	TRBJ2-3	once	-	TGTGCCAGCAGTTACTCCTCAGGGGTGAGCACAGATACGCAGTATTTT	CASSYSSGVSTDTQYF
TRBV9	TRBJ2-1	-	TRBD1	TGTGCCAGCAGCTCTAGTGGGACAGGGGGGTACAATGAGCAGTTCTTC	CASSSSGTGGYNEQFF
TRBV6-5	TRBJ1-2	-	-	TGTGCCAGCAGTTACTCGCGGGGCAGCTTCTATGGCTACACCTTC	CASSYSRGSFYGYTF
TRBV4-2	TRBJ2-1	-	-	TGTGCCAGCAGCCAAGGTAAAGGCGGGACCCGCAATGAGCAGTTCTTC	CASSQGKGGTRNEQFF
TRBV18	TRBJ1-1	-	-	TGTGCCAGCTCACCAGGGGCCAGGTTAGATGAAGCTTTCTTT	CASSPGARLDEAFF
TRBV14	TRBJ1-6	-	TRBD1	TGTGCCAGCAGCAACTCGGGACAGTATAATTCACCCCTCCACTTT	CASSNSGQYNSPLHF
TRBV7-9	TRBJ1-2	-	TRBD1	TGTGCCAGCAGTATCCGACAGGGAAGGAACTATGGCTACACCTTC	CASSIRQGRNYGYTF
TRBV5-4	TRBJ1-2	few	TRBD1	TGTGCCAGCAGCTCAGGGGGCGCTTTCCTCGGCTACACCTTC	CASSSGGAFLGYTF
TRBV13	TRBJ2-5	-	TRBD2	TGTGCCAGCACCTTCCTAGCGGGGGAAGAGACCCAGTACTTC	CASTFLAGEETQYF
TRBV3-1/TRBV3-2	TRBJ2-3	many	TRBD2	TGTGCCAGCAGCCTTAGCGGGGCTACGCAGTATTTT	CASSLSGATQYF
TRBV11-3	TRBJ2-1	-	-	TGTGCCAGCAGCTTAGAGGGAACAGGGACGAGCGGTGAGCAGTTCTTC	CASSLEGTGTSGEQFF
TRBV5-1	TRBJ2-3	-	-	TGCGCCAGCAGCTTGGCCGTCGGGGTCAACACAGATACGCAGTATTTT	CASSLAVGVNTDTQYF
TRBV2	TRBJ1-4	once	TRBD1	TGTGCCAGCAGTAGGGGGACGCCAGGGGGGTCGAAACTGTTTTTT	CASSRGTPGGSKLFF
TRBV24-1	TRBJ1-1	-	-	TGTGCCACTCAAGGGGGGAGGGACACTGAAGCTTTCTTT	CATQGGRDTEAFF
TRBV24-1	TRBJ1-2	-	TRBD1	TGTGCCACCAGTCCAGCAGGGGGCTCAACCTATGGCTACACCTTC	CATSPAGGSTYGYTF
TRBV12-3/TRBV12-4	TRBJ1-1	-	-	TGTGCCAGCAGTTTCCAGACTGAAGCTTTCTTT	CASSFQTEAFF
TRBV10-1	TRBJ1-2	-	-	TGCGCCAGCACCCCGGCAGGGTCTGTCTATGGCTACACCTTC	CASTPAGSVYGYTF
TRBV11-2	TRBJ2-3	-	TRBD2	TGTGCCAGCAGCTTAAGCGGGAGAAACACAGATACGCAGTATTTT	CASSLSGRNTDTQYF
TRBV2	TRBJ1-5	-	-	TGTGCCAGCAGTGAGGAGGCAGGCAAGAGCAATCAGCCCCAGCATTTT	CASSEEAGKSNQPQHF
TRBV9	TRBJ1-2	few	-	TGTGCCAGCAGCGTAGTAGGGGCGGGCTACACCTTC	CASSVVGAGYTF
TRBV6-5	TRBJ1-1	few	-	TGTGCCAGCAGCCGAAGAGGCACTGAAGCTTTCTTT	CASSRRGTEAFF
TRBV7-8	TRBJ2-1	once	TRBD1	TGTGCCAGCAGCTTAAGAGACAGGGTCGGCAATGAGCAGTTCTTC	CASSLRDRVGNEQFF
TRBV12-3/TRBV12-4	TRBJ1-5	-	TRBD1	TGTGCCAGCAGTGAGGGGGCACATCAGCCCCAGCATTTT	CASSEGAHQPQHF
TRBV30	TRBJ1-3	once	-	TGTGCCTGGAGTGTTGGCGGCTCTGGAAACACCATATATTTT	CAWSVGGSGNTIYF
TRBV27	TRBJ1-4	few	-	TGTGCCAGCAGTTTATCGGGAGTAAGGACTAATGAAAAACTGTTTTTT	CASSLSGVRTNEKLFF
TRBV3-1/TRBV3-2	TRBJ1-2	few	TRBD1	TGTGCCAGCAGCCAAGGGGCAGGGGGTGGCTACACCTTC	CASSQGAGGGYTF
TRBV5-8	TRBJ1-2	-	-	TGTGCCAGCAGCTTGGCCGCGGGGAGGAACTATGGCTACACCTTC	CASSLAAGRNYGYTF
TRBV20-1	TRBJ2-1	-	-	TGCAGTGCTAGGGGGCCTAATGAGCAGTTCTTC	CSARGPNEQFF
TRBV27	TRBJ2-7	-	-	TGTGCCAGCAGGTCTCGGGCAGGGACCTACGAGCAGTACTTC	CASRSRAGTYEQYF
TRBV2	TRBJ1-2	-	-	TGTGCCAGCAGTGAATCGGGGGTAGCTAACTATGGCTACACCTTC	CASSESGVANYGYTF
TRBV21-1	TRBJ1-1	-	-	TGTGCCAGCAGCTTACAGGGACCCGAAGCTTTCTTT	CASSLQGPEAFF